A single sample is the source of the 32 T cell receptor beta chains below, sequenced in a study of blood T cell repertoires in COVID-19. The assay was immunoSEQ multiplex PCR, and TCRdb's table has in-frame clones only and misses some. The table lists 150,000 to 200,000 clones, less than 90% of them singletons. Material: PBMCs or T cells enriched from blood (not recorded which). Source of these receptors: a woman aged 45-59 years who had recovered from COVID-19.

This clone has a handful of counts. This chain uses TRBV7-2 with TRBJ2-1, with D possibly TRBD1 on 6 matching bases. Germline V gives CDR1 SGHTA, CDR2 FQGNSA. CDR3 size: 13 residues. V lost 1 base to trimming and J lost 6 bases, with 7 bases between them. The CDR3, as DNA: TGTGCCAGCAGCTTAGTCAGGGGCAATGAGCAGTTCTTC. Translating it yields CASSLVRGNEQFF.

The chain combines TRBV4-3 with TRBJ2-7; D is unresolved. Per the germline V gene, CDR1 is LGHNA and CDR2 is YSLEER. V lost 0 bases to trimming and J lost 5 bases, with 14 bases between them. There are 15 residues in the CDR3. The CDR3 sequence is CASSQETGYLHEQYF. The CDR3 DNA sequence: TGCGCCAGCAGCCAAGAAACCGGGTATCTCCACGAGCAGTACTTC.

The CDR3 coding sequence is TGTGCCAGCAGTTTGGGCGGGAGCGGCGAGCAGTACTTC. Translated, it gives CASSLGGSGEQYF. The genes are TRBV28 and TRBJ2-7, with 7 bases matching TRBD2. Germline CDR1 and CDR2: MDHEN and SYDVKM. The length of the CDR3 is 13 residues. V lost 3 bases and J lost 6; bases outside the gene matches: 5.

This sequence joins TRBV5-1 and TRBJ1-1; D might be TRBD1 (6 bases). V was pared by 4 bases and J by 4 bases, with 14 bases between. The CDR3 is made up of 14 amino acids. In germline, CDR1 is SGHRS, CDR2 YFSETQ. Written as DNA, the CDR3 is TGCGCCAGCAGCCTACAGGGTGGGAGCACTGAAGCTTTCTTT. Protein product: CASSLQGGSTEAFF.

In DNA, the CDR3 is TGTGCCAGCAGCTTAGGCGGGGGGTACGAGCAGTACTTC. Its translation: CASSLGGGYEQYF. V and J are TRBV7-8 and TRBJ2-7, with 8 bases matching TRBD2. Germline CDR1 reads SGHVS; CDR2 reads FQNEAQ. This CDR3 has 13 residues. V lost 1 base, J lost 4 bases, and 0 bases stayed unmatched.

This rearrangement joins TRBV2 to TRBJ1-2, with D unresolved. The CDR3 extends over 13 amino acids. Germline loops: CDR1 SNHLY, CDR2 FYNNEI. The V gene lost 5 bases and the J gene lost 4 bases, with 11 bases spanning the gap. For the CDR3, the DNA is TGTGCCAGCAGTTTTCAGGAGGGCTATGGCTACACCTTC. Translated, it gives CASSFQEGYGYTF.

This chain links TRBV19 with TRBJ1-6; no clear D. This CDR3 comprises 18 residues. The germline gives CDR1 LNHDA, CDR2 SQIVND (reference sequence). V lost 0 bases and J lost 8, with 20 bases in between. This CDR3 reads CASSIDRFRGLAHSPLHF. DNA for the CDR3: TGTGCCAGTAGTATAGATCGTTTTCGAGGCCTTGCTCATTCACCCCTCCACTTT.

The V gene is TRBV14, the J gene TRBJ1-1; D unresolved. Trimming pared 4 bases from V and 1 base from J, leaving 7 bases between. The CDR3 consists of 13 residues. Germline V gene data show CDR1 as SGHDN and CDR2 as FVKESK. The CDR3 sequence is CASSRGPNTEAFF. Written as DNA, the CDR3 is TGTGCCAGCAGCCGCGGGCCGAACACTGAAGCTTTCTTT.

The chain uses TRBV6-5 and TRBJ1-3; no reliable D call. There are 11 residues in the CDR3. The V end lost 8 bases, the J end lost 0 bases, and 2 bases lay between the germline ends. Germline CDR1 and CDR2: MNHEY and SVGAGI. The CDR3 region is CASHSGNTIYF. For the CDR3, the DNA is TGTGCCAGCCACTCTGGAAACACCATATATTTT.

V gene TRBV2 combines with J gene TRBJ1-1; unclear D gene. V lost 7 bases and J 0 bases, leaving 18 bases between the germline ends. The germline gives CDR1 SNHLY, CDR2 FYNNEI. The CDR3 contains 16 residues. The CDR3 sequence: CASTLSGMRVNTEAFF. The CDR3 region has the DNA TGTGCCAGCACTCTCTCTGGGATGAGGGTGAACACTGAAGCTTTCTTT.

V is TRBV5-1 and J is TRBJ2-7; TRBD1 might be the D (5 bases). CDR3 length equals 19 residues. The germline CDR1 and CDR2 sequences are SGHRS and YFSETQ. V was clipped by 0 bases and J by 2 bases, with 24 bases between them. DNA for the CDR3: TGCGCCAGCAGCTTGGTAGGGGCGAAGTCCTCGCTAAATGCCTACGAGCAGTACTTC. It specifies CASSLVGAKSSLNAYEQYF.

The rearrangement links TRBV25-1 to TRBJ1-4; TRBD1 might be the D (6 bases). V lost 4 bases and J lost 6, with 12 bases in between. CDR1 is MGHDK, CDR2 SYGVNS, per germline. The CDR3 has 14 amino acids. The CDR3 sequence is CASSGGGAHEKLFF. For the CDR3, the DNA is TGTGCCAGCAGTGGCGGGGGGGCGCATGAAAAACTGTTTTTT.

V is TRBV7-8 and J is TRBJ2-3; possibly TRBD2 for D (6 bases). The CDR3 is 15 residues long. CDR1 is SGHVS, CDR2 FQNEAQ, per germline. V dropped 3 bases and J dropped 4 bases, with 14 bases sitting between them. This chain's CDR3 is CASSFFGSEADTQYF. Written as DNA, the CDR3 is TGTGCCAGCAGCTTTTTCGGGAGTGAGGCAGATACGCAGTATTTT.

This chain uses TRBV2 with TRBJ1-5; 7 bases agree with TRBD1. With 6 bases clipped from V and 5 bases from J, the junction kept 7 bases outside the gene matches. Germline V gene data show CDR1 as SNHLY and CDR2 as FYNNEI. This CDR3 region has 14 residues. The CDR3 DNA reads as TGTGCCAGCAGGTGGGGACAGTTAGATCAGCCCCAGCATTTT. Translation gives CASRWGQLDQPQHF.

The J gene is TRBJ1-4, the V gene TRBV6-5; 7 bases map to TRBD1. J gave up 5 bases and V 6 bases, and 6 bases lay outside the gene matches. Germline V gene sequence: CDR1 MNHEY, CDR2 SVGAGI. This CDR3 region has 14 residues. CDR3 protein: CASRGDSRNEKLFF. As DNA, the CDR3 is TGTGCCAGCAGGGGGGACAGTAGAAATGAAAAACTGTTTTTT.

This clone was counted a single time. The gene calls are TRBV4-2 and TRBJ2-7, with 8 nucleotides matching TRBD1. The CDR3 contains 16 residues. After removal of 1 base from V and 2 bases from J, the junction contained 7 bases not matched to a gene. The germline V gene encodes CDR1 LGHNA and CDR2 YNFKEQ. The CDR3 DNA reads as TGTGCCAGCAGCCAAGTAGGGGGGACAGGTACCTACGAGCAGTACTTC. It encodes CASSQVGGTGTYEQYF.

This chain links TRBV2 with TRBJ2-5, with TRBD2 as a possible D gene (7 bases). The V and J ends lost 8 bases and 4 bases respectively, with 17 bases between them. Per germline, CDR1 SNHLY and CDR2 FYNNEI. This CDR3 is 14 amino acids long. CDR3 residues: CASRYGGAGETQYF. The CDR3 DNA is TGTGCCAGCCGGTATGGGGGGGCTGGAGAGACCCAGTACTTC.

The rearrangement joins TRBV5-4 to TRBJ1-2; D is unclear. The ends were cut back, 0 bases at V and 5 bases at J, with 17 bases in the middle. The CDR3 length is 16 residues. The V gene's germline CDR1 is SGHNT and CDR2 YYREEE (reference sequence). CDR3 in amino acids: CASSLVGAGISYGYTF. DNA of the CDR3: TGTGCCAGCAGCTTGGTGGGAGCTGGGATCAGTTATGGCTACACCTTC.

V is TRBV28 and J is TRBJ1-2; 7 bases are a match to TRBD1. Losses at the gene ends were 6 bases for V and 8 bases for J; bases not matched to a gene: 9. Germline CDR1 and CDR2: MDHEN and SYDVKM. The CDR3 is 13 amino acids. The CDR3 region has the DNA TGTGCCAGCAGGAGCTCGGGACAGCGCGGCTACACCTTC. It codes for CASRSSGQRGYTF.

The chain carries TRBV5-4 and TRBJ2-3, with D maybe TRBD2 (5 bases). V shed 4 bases and J shed 9 bases, with 33 bases lying between them. Germline CDR1 reads SGHNT; CDR2 reads YYREEE (reference sequence). The CDR3 length is 19 residues. The DNA for the CDR3 is TGTGCCAGCAGCCTAGAGATGAGTCCCAAAAATACCGCCCCGGGGACGCAGTATTTT. It codes for CASSLEMSPKNTAPGTQYF.

This clone was found a few times. The rearrangement links TRBV2 to TRBJ1-2; tentatively, D is TRBD1 (5 bases). Trimming took off 8 bases at V and 0 bases at J, with 13 bases between the two ends. The CDR3 extends over 14 amino acids. Per the germline V gene, CDR1 is SNHLY and CDR2 is FYNNEI. The CDR3 DNA reads as TGTGCCAGCGGGCGGGACGTTACTAACTATGGCTACACCTTC. Translated: CASGRDVTNYGYTF.

The rearrangement links TRBV19 to TRBJ2-3, with 8 nucleotides matching TRBD2. The ends lost 2 bases at V and 1 base at J; junction bases unmatched: 2. CDR1 and CDR2 (germline): LNHDA, SQIVND (reference sequence). CDR3 length: 15 residues. CDR3 protein: CASSIPGGGTDTQYF. The CDR3, as DNA: TGTGCCAGTAGTATACCGGGGGGGGGCACAGATACGCAGTATTTT.

This clone was recorded once. This sequence joins TRBV13 and TRBJ2-1; 7 positions match TRBD1. CDR3 length: 15 residues. Germline V gene data show CDR1 as PRHDT and CDR2 as FYEKMQ (reference sequence). V gave up 5 bases and J gave up 9 bases; unmatched junction bases: 13. In nucleotides, the CDR3 is TGTGCCAGCAGCCCAATCCTTCTCAGGGGGATTGAGCAGTTCTTC. Its protein is CASSPILLRGIEQFF.

The chain links TRBV18 to TRBJ2-3; 10 nucleotides agree with TRBD2. In germline, CDR1 is KGHSH, CDR2 LQKENI. J lost 6 bases, V lost 2 bases, and 5 bases had no gene match. The CDR3 runs 15 residues. The CDR3 DNA reads as TGTGCCAGCTCACCAGGACTAGCGGCGACCGATACGCAGTATTTT. This sequence encodes CASSPGLAATDTQYF.

The chain combines TRBV28 with TRBJ2-7; D is perhaps TRBD2 (5 bases). Germline lookup yields CDR1 MDHEN and CDR2 SYDVKM. Trimming shortened V by 6 bases and J by 3 bases, and 6 bases separated the two germline ends. The CDR3 has 11 amino acids. The CDR3 nucleotides read TGTGCCAGCAGCGGGAACTACGAGCAGTACTTC. Its protein product is CASSGNYEQYF.

V gene TRBV19 combines with J gene TRBJ2-4; TRBD1 is a possible D gene (5 bases). Germline CDR1 reads LNHDA; CDR2 reads SQIVND (reference sequence). V was shortened by 5 bases and J by 8 bases, with 13 bases between the two germline ends. CDR3 length: 13 amino acids. The CDR3 coding sequence is TGTGCCAGTAGTCCTCGACAGCCTTACATTCAGTACTTC. Its protein is CASSPRQPYIQYF.

This clone was picked up a small number of times. The chain is built from TRBV6-2 or TRBV6-3 and TRBJ2-2; unclear D gene. CDR1 is MNHEY and CDR2 is SVGEGT in the germline V gene. This CDR3 is built from 13 residues. V was pared by 6 bases and J by 1 base, with 6 bases between. Written as DNA, the CDR3 is TGTGCCAGCAGCCTCAGGAACACCGGGGAGCTGTTTTTT. This translates into CASSLRNTGELFF.

The chain has TRBV27 and TRBJ1-1; 7 bases line up with TRBD1. Trimming cost V 5 bases and J 7 bases; bases outside gene matches: 7. Germline CDR1 MNHEY, CDR2 SMNVEV (reference sequence). There are 13 residues in the CDR3. Here the CDR3 DNA reads TGTGCCAGCAGTCTCCGACAGGGATATGAAGCTTTCTTT. Its translation: CASSLRQGYEAFF.

This clone was seen only once. The V call is TRBV18, the J call TRBJ1-1; 10 bases are a match to TRBD1. The J segment lost 4 bases and the V segment lost 2 bases, leaving 10 bases of the junction unmatched. Looked up from germline, CDR1 is KGHSH and CDR2 is LQKENI. The CDR3 is made up of 17 amino acids. The CDR3 loop reads CASSPRDRGGLGTEAFF. CDR3 nucleotides: TGTGCCAGCTCACCAAGGGACAGGGGCGGATTAGGCACTGAAGCTTTCTTT.

The CDR3 here is CASTLNSGGENYNEQFF. The DNA for the CDR3 is TGTGCCAGCACCCTAAATAGCGGGGGGGAGAATTACAATGAGCAGTTCTTC. The gene calls are TRBV5-4 and TRBJ2-1, with 11 positions matching TRBD2. The V segment lost 6 bases and the J segment 4 bases; nucleotides outside the gene matches: 12. Germline CDR1 SGHNT, CDR2 YYREEE (reference sequence). The CDR3 extends over 17 amino acids.

The J gene is TRBJ2-3, the V gene TRBV5-1; D is uncertain. Germline loops: CDR1 SGHRS, CDR2 YFSETQ. CDR3 length equals 14 residues. V lost 0 bases, J lost 4 bases, and 9 bases lay in between. CDR3 sequence reads: CASSLGGIADTQYF. The CDR3 DNA is TGCGCCAGCAGCTTGGGAGGAATAGCAGATACGCAGTATTTT.

The genes are TRBV27 and TRBJ2-3; weak D call: TRBD1 (6 bases). CDR3 length: 14 amino acids. The V end was cut by 6 bases, the J end by 1 base, with 11 bases between. CDR1 and CDR2 from the germline V gene are MNHEY and SMNVEV (reference sequence). CDR3 region: CASRPGQRTDTQYF. The DNA of the CDR3 is TGTGCCAGCAGACCGGGACAACGCACAGATACGCAGTATTTT.